The present T cell receptor (beta chain) was sequenced within a study of PD-1 blockade in classical Hodgkin lymphoma. With regard to this clone: Its antigen is unknown.

Study findings and constraints: Possibly reflecting disease activity or prior therapy, repertoire differences have causes that remain undefined.

Profiling relied on immunoSEQ multiplex PCR, and the TCRdb table lists in-frame clones only, not all of them. The sample lists tens of thousands of clones, about three quarters occurring once. Every single patient, without exception, relapsed after autologous stem cell transplantation, and brentuximab vedotin exposure varied. The authors purified CD4+ T cells from thawed PBMCs by magnetic negative selection. The CDR3 loop spans 15 amino acids. J gave up 8 bases and V 2 bases, and 10 bases lay outside the gene matches. Per the germline V gene, CDR1 is MNHEY and CDR2 is SVGAGI. The sequences come from CD4+ T cells from blood, collected at baseline. The J gene is TRBJ1-2, the V gene TRBV6-5; 8 nucleotides agree with TRBD1. The clonotype was recovered from a human donor with classical Hodgkin lymphoma. CDR3 amino acids: CASSYDSDRVGGYTF. The CDR3 DNA is TGTGCCAGCAGTTACGATTCGGACAGGGTCGGAGGCTACACCTTC.